Each of the 25 T cell receptor beta chains below was sequenced from the same sample in a study of technical replicates of blood from several donors. The data were produced by immunoSEQ multiplex PCR, yet TCRdb's version contains in-frame clones alone and is incomplete. The sample shows fewer than 9,500 clones, about nine tenths of them seen only once. Sequencing was done on a sample of PBMCs. All receptors come from a human donor in good health.

V and J are TRBV6-1 and TRBJ1-5; D gene uncertain. The CDR3 runs 13 residues. The germline V gene has CDR1 MNHNS and CDR2 SASEGT. V lost 4 bases and J 0 bases, leaving 4 bases between the germline ends. CDR3 residues: CASSANSNQPQHF. CDR3 in DNA: TGTGCCAGCAGTGCCAATAGCAATCAGCCCCAGCATTTT.

This sequence joins TRBV5-1 and TRBJ2-5, with a possible D match to TRBD2 (5 bases). CDR3 length equals 15 residues. V was pared by 1 base and J by 5 bases, with 15 bases between. CDR1 is SGHRS, CDR2 YFSETQ, per germline. The CDR3 sequence: CASSLTLVGVETQYF. The CDR3 bases are TGCGCCAGCAGCTTGACGTTAGTGGGAGTTGAGACCCAGTACTTC. Drawing the rest from reference TRBV5-1 and TRBJ2-5, the complete variable domain is KAGVTQTPRYLIKTRGQQVTLSCSPISGHRSVSWYQQTPGQGLQFLFEYFSETQRNKGNFPGRFSGRQFSNSRSEMNVSTLELGDSALYLCASSLTLVGVETQYFGPGTRLLVL.

The CDR3 here is CASSEGPLAGRYEQYF. The CDR3 nucleotides read TGTGCCAGCAGTGAAGGGCCCCTAGCGGGGAGATACGAGCAGTACTTC. This chain uses TRBV2 with TRBJ2-7; TRBD2 matches at 9 bases. The CDR3 loop spans 16 amino acids. Germline V CDR1 and CDR2: SNHLY, FYNNEI. Trimming at V came to 1 base and at J to 4 bases, leaving 8 bases not matched to a gene.

V gene TRBV18 combines with J gene TRBJ2-7, with a weak D call TRBD2 (5 bases). This CDR3 has 16 amino acids. CDR1 is KGHSH, CDR2 LQKENI, per germline. Trimming cost V 3 bases and J 2 bases, with 17 bases left between them. CDR3 bases: TGTGCCAGCTCACCTCCACGGGCCGCGGGCCCCTACGAGCAGTACTTC. Translation gives CASSPPRAAGPYEQYF.

The rearrangement joins TRBV4-1 to TRBJ1-2; D remains unclear. Germline V CDR1 and CDR2: MGHRA, YSYEKL. Trimming removed 0 bases from V and 4 bases from J, with 9 bases in between. The CDR3 runs to 14 residues. The CDR3 loop is CASSQDVFGYGYTF. DNA for the CDR3: TGCGCCAGCAGCCAAGATGTATTCGGCTATGGCTACACCTTC.

V gene TRBV18 combines with J gene TRBJ1-4; TRBD1 is a possible D gene (5 bases). V was shortened by 3 bases and J by 4 bases, with 9 bases between the two germline ends. CDR1 is KGHSH, CDR2 LQKENI, per germline. The CDR3 is made up of 14 amino acids. CDR3 region: CASSPRGGNEKLFF. For the CDR3, the DNA is TGTGCCAGCTCACCGCGGGGGGGTAATGAAAAACTGTTTTTT.

The rearrangement uses TRBV5-1 and TRBJ1-2, with D possibly matching TRBD1 (5 bases). The length of the CDR3 is 15 residues. The V gene lost 0 bases and the J gene lost 0 bases, with 9 bases spanning the gap. Germline assignment: CDR1 SGHRS and CDR2 YFSETQ. The CDR3 DNA follows: TGCGCCAGCAGCTTGGTTGGGGCAGCTAACTATGGCTACACCTTC. Amino acids: CASSLVGAANYGYTF.

This chain uses TRBV7-9 with TRBJ1-2; TRBD1 might be the D (6 bases). The CDR3 sequence is 15 residues long. V gave up 1 base and J gave up 2 bases, with 11 bases separating them. CDR1 and CDR2 from the germline V gene are SEHNR and FQNEAQ (reference sequence). The CDR3 is CASSLDRAGNYGYTF. The CDR3 bases are TGTGCCAGCAGCTTAGACAGGGCTGGGAACTATGGCTACACCTTC. Complete variable domain (other parts from reference TRBV7-9 and TRBJ1-2): DTGVSQNPRHKITKRGQNVTFRCDPISEHNRLYWYRQTLGQGPEFLTYFQNEAQLEKSRLLSDRFSAERPKGSFSTLEIQRTEQGDSAMYLCASSLDRAGNYGYTFGSGTRLTVV.

The rearrangement joins TRBV15 to TRBJ1-2; TRBD1 aligns across 7 bases. CDR1 LNHNV and CDR2 YYDKDF come from the germline V gene (reference sequence). Losses at the gene ends were 0 bases for V and 7 bases for J; bases not matched to a gene: 5. This CDR3 has 14 amino acids. CDR3: CATSRDEGAGGYTF. The CDR3 DNA reads TGTGCCACCAGCAGAGACGAGGGGGCTGGTGGCTACACCTTC.

This clone was recorded once. V gene TRBV9 combines with J gene TRBJ2-7; 11 bases align to TRBD2. The J segment lost 5 bases and the V segment lost 0 bases, leaving 10 bases of the junction unmatched. CDR1 and CDR2 (germline): SGDLS, YYNGEE. The CDR3 contains 17 residues. The CDR3 coding sequence is TGTGCCAGCAGCGTAGCCGGACTAGCGGGCTTTGGGGACGAGCAGTACTTC. Translation gives CASSVAGLAGFGDEQYF.

This clone appeared a single time. The chain joins TRBV29-1 to TRBJ2-3; 9 bases agree with TRBD1. The V and J ends lost 3 bases and 0 bases, in that order; junction bases with no gene match: 4. The CDR3 has 15 amino acids. Germline V gene lookup returns CDR1 SQVTM and CDR2 ANQGSEA. The CDR3 sequence is CSVEGGQGSTDTQYF. The CDR3, as DNA: TGCAGCGTTGAGGGGGGACAGGGCAGCACAGATACGCAGTATTTT.

This chain uses TRBV7-9 with TRBJ2-7, with 7 bases that match TRBD1. The germline V gene encodes CDR1 SEHNR and CDR2 FQNEAQ (reference sequence). This CDR3 contains 15 residues. V gave up 4 bases and J gave up 2 bases; unmatched junction bases: 8. The CDR3 is CASSSSTGQPYEQYF. The CDR3, as DNA: TGTGCCAGCAGCTCGTCGACGGGACAGCCCTACGAGCAGTACTTC.

The genes are TRBV4-2 and TRBJ1-5; 9 nucleotides align to TRBD1. The CDR3 contains 15 residues. Germline trimming cut 3 bases from V and 6 bases from J; bases unmatched to any gene: 6. Germline assignment: CDR1 LGHNA and CDR2 YNFKEQ. CDR3 coding DNA: TGTGCCAGCAGCCAGGCTACAGGGGGCGGTCAGCCCCAGCATTTT. This encodes CASSQATGGGQPQHF.

The chain uses TRBV5-6 and TRBJ2-1; possibly TRBD2 for D (5 bases). The CDR3 consists of 14 residues. The germline gives CDR1 SGHDT, CDR2 YYEEEE. Trimming removed 7 bases from V and 0 bases from J, with 11 bases in between. As DNA, the CDR3 is TGTGCCAGCGGCTCGGGGAGCTCCTACAATGAGCAGTTCTTC. This encodes CASGSGSSYNEQFF. Full variable domain (rest looked up from reference TRBV5-6 and TRBJ2-1): DAGVTQSPTHLIKTRGQQVTLRCSPKSGHDTVSWYQQALGQGPQFIFQYYEEEERQRGNFPDRFSGHQFPNYSSELNVNALLLGDSALYLCASGSGSSYNEQFFGPGTRLTVL.

The chain has TRBV6-5 and TRBJ2-2, with 9 bases identical to TRBD1. The CDR3 loop spans 16 amino acids. The ends lost 1 base at V and 5 bases at J; junction bases unmatched: 5. Germline V gene lookup returns CDR1 MNHEY and CDR2 SVGAGI. The CDR3 spells CASSYLGQGRTGELFF. The CDR3 region has the DNA TGTGCCAGCAGTTACTTGGGACAGGGAAGGACCGGGGAGCTGTTTTTT.

The rearrangement joins TRBV1 to TRBJ2-3; the DNA was not compared with TRBD2, the D call given in the table. TRBV1 is assigned pseudogene status. The CDR3 contains 14 residues. CDR3 bases: TGCACCAGTAAAGCTAGCGGGAGAGCAGATACGCAGTATTTT. This codes for CTSKASGRADTQYF.

The genes are TRBV28 and TRBJ2-3; the D gene is possibly TRBD2 (7 bases). The CDR3 extends over 17 amino acids. The germline CDR1 and CDR2 sequences are MDHEN and SYDVKM. Deletions cut 2 bases from V and 2 bases from J, with 17 bases between. The CDR3 DNA is TGTGCCAGCAGTTTAACTGCGTTCGGGGGGCTCACAGATACGCAGTATTTT. Its protein is CASSLTAFGGLTDTQYF.

This clone was counted a single time. V usage is TRBV2 and J usage is TRBJ1-4; D call uncertain. CDR1 SNHLY and CDR2 FYNNEI come from the germline V gene. CDR3 length equals 12 residues. Trimming shortened V by 7 bases and J by 5 bases, and 8 bases separated the two germline ends. The CDR3, as DNA: TGTGCCAGCACTCCGGGAAATGAAAAACTGTTTTTT. Translation: CASTPGNEKLFF.

This clone appeared once. The rearrangement links TRBV7-8 to TRBJ2-2; 12 positions match TRBD2. The CDR3 consists of 20 residues. In germline, CDR1 is SGHVS, CDR2 FQNEAQ. Trimming removed 5 bases from V and 4 bases from J; junction bases left unmatched: 17. CDR3 loop: CASSAYRVSGLAGGTGELFF. Written as DNA, the CDR3 is TGTGCCAGCAGCGCTTACAGGGTGTCGGGACTAGCGGGCGGCACCGGGGAGCTGTTTTTT.

This clone has only one observation. This chain links TRBV19 with TRBJ1-1; a possible D gene is TRBD1 (6 bases). CDR1 is LNHDA, CDR2 SQIVND, per germline (reference sequence). Trimming left V 6 bases short and J 4 bases short, with 15 bases between. This CDR3 region has 14 residues. CDR3 amino acids: CASRAIGGSTEAFF. The CDR3 nucleotides are TGTGCCAGTAGGGCCATTGGGGGCTCCACTGAAGCTTTCTTT.

This clone was detected only once. The chain couples TRBV5-1 to TRBJ1-1, with D perhaps matching TRBD1 (5 bases). Germline V gene data show CDR1 as SGHRS and CDR2 as YFSETQ. CDR3 length equals 15 residues. V lost 0 bases and J lost 1, with 10 bases in between. The CDR3 sequence: CASSLVPGGNTEAFF. The CDR3 coding sequence is TGCGCCAGCAGCTTGGTCCCCGGGGGGAACACTGAAGCTTTCTTT.

The rearrangement links TRBV19 to TRBJ1-2; tentative D call: TRBD1 (5 bases). Germline values: CDR1 LNHDA, CDR2 SQIVND (reference sequence). This CDR3 region has 12 residues. V lost 5 bases, J lost 3 bases, and 7 bases lay in between. DNA for the CDR3: TGTGCCAGTAGTCAAGGGGACTATGGCTACACCTTC. Its protein is CASSQGDYGYTF.

The CDR3 is CASSLDGTGGSYGYTF. CDR3 nucleotide sequence: TGTGCCAGCAGCTTAGACGGGACAGGAGGATCCTATGGCTACACCTTC. V usage is TRBV7-3 and J usage is TRBJ1-2, with 8 bases fitting TRBD1. Trimming took 2 bases from V and 4 from J; bases not matched to a gene: 9. The CDR3 totals 16 residues. Germline CDR1 is SGHTA and CDR2 is FQGTGA.

The genes are TRBV7-3 and TRBJ2-2; 8 nucleotides agree with TRBD1. V dropped 2 bases and J dropped 5; count of bases not matched to a gene: 1. Germline-derived CDR1 and CDR2 are SGHTA and FQGTGA. The CDR3 spans 14 residues. CDR3 amino acids: CASSLQGATGELFF. The DNA of the CDR3 is TGTGCCAGCAGCTTACAGGGGGCAACCGGGGAGCTGTTTTTT.

V is TRBV7-9 and J is TRBJ2-7, with TRBD1 matching 7 bases. Losses at the gene ends were 4 bases for V and 4 bases for J; bases not matched to a gene: 16. From germline, CDR1 is SEHNR and CDR2 FQNEAQ (reference sequence). CDR3 length equals 17 residues. CDR3 region: CASSSLTGYELRYEQYF. The CDR3, as DNA: TGTGCCAGCAGCTCCCTGACAGGGTATGAACTCCGGTACGAGCAGTACTTC.